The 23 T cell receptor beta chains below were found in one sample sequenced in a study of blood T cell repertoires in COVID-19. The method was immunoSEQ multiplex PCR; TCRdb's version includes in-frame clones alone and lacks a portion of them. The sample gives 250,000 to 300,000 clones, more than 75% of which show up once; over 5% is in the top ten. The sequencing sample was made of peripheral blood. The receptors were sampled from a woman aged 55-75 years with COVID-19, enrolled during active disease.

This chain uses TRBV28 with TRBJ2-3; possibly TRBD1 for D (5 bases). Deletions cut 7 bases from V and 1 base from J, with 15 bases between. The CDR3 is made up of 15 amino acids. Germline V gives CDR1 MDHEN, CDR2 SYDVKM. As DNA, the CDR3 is TGTGCCAGCAACAGGCCGGGCGTGGGCACAGATACGCAGTATTTT. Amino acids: CASNRPGVGTDTQYF.

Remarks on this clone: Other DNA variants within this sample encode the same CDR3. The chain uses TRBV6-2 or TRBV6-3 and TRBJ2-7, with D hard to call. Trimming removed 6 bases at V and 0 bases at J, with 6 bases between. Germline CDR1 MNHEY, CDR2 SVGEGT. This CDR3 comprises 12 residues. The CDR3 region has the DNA TGTGCCAGCAGCCCGAGCTCCTACGAGCAGTACTTC. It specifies CASSPSSYEQYF.

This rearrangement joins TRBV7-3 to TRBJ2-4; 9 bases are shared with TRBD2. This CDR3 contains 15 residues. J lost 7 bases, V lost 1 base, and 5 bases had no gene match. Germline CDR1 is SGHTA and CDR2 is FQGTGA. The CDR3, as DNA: TGTGCCAGCAGCTTAATCGGCGGGAGGGCGAACATTCAGTACTTC. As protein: CASSLIGGRANIQYF.

CDR3 coding DNA: TGTGCCAGCAGTCTATCGGGGACTAGCGGGTATTACTCCTACGAGCAGTACTTC. It yields the protein CASSLSGTSGYYSYEQYF. V and J are TRBV28 and TRBJ2-7; TRBD2 agrees at 12 bases. Germline V gene sequence: CDR1 MDHEN, CDR2 SYDVKM. CDR3 length: 18 amino acids. J gave up 0 bases and V 5 bases, and 11 bases lay outside the gene matches.

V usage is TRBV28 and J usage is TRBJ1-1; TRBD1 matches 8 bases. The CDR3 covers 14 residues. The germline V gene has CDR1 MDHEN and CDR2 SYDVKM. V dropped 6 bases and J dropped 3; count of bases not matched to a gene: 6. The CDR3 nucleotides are TGTGCCAGCAGCTCAACAGGGGGAGACACTGAAGCTTTCTTT. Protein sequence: CASSSTGGDTEAFF. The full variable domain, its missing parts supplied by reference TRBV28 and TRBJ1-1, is DVKVTQSSRYLVKRTGEKVFLECVQDMDHENMFWYRQDPGLGLRLIYFSYDVKMKEKGDIPEGYSVSREKKERFSLILESASTNQTSMYLCASSSTGGDTEAFFGQGTRLTVV.

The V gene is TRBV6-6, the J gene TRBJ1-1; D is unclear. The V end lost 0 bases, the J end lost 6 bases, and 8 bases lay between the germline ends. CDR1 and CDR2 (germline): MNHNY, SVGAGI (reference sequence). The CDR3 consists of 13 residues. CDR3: CASSYSVRAEAFF. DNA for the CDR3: TGTGCCAGCAGTTACTCGGTTCGGGCTGAAGCTTTCTTT.

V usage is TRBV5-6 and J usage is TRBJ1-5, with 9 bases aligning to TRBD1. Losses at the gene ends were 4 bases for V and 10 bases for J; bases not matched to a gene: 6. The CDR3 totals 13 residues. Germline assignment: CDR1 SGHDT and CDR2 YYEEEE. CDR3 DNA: TGTGCCAGCAGCGCGACGGGACAGGGTCCCCAGCATTTT. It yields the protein CASSATGQGPQHF.

CDR3 amino acids: CASSLQNVAGVRNEQFF. The CDR3 nucleotides read TGTGCCAGCAGCTTACAGAACGTAGCGGGAGTACGCAATGAGCAGTTCTTC. The chain couples TRBV11-2 to TRBJ2-1, with 9 bases identical to TRBD2. CDR3 size: 17 residues. V dropped 2 bases and J dropped 6; count of bases not matched to a gene: 11. The germline V gene has CDR1 SGHAT and CDR2 FQNNGV.

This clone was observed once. DNA for the CDR3: TGTGCCAGCAGCCTTGAACAGGGGGCTTACGAGCAGTACTTC. Protein product: CASSLEQGAYEQYF. This chain links TRBV7-2 with TRBJ2-7; the match to TRBD1 covers 9 bases. The germline gives CDR1 SGHTA, CDR2 FQGNSA. The CDR3 sequence is 14 residues long. The V gene end was trimmed by 5 bases and the J gene end by 4 bases; junction bases not matched to a gene: 6.

The CDR3 coding sequence is TGTGCCAGCAGCTTAGGCGGGGGATGGGATGAGCAGTTCTTC. Protein product: CASSLGGGWDEQFF. The genes are TRBV7-2 and TRBJ2-1; 7 nucleotides align to TRBD2. Germline V gives CDR1 SGHTA, CDR2 FQGNSA. Trimming at V came to 1 base and at J to 8 bases, leaving 5 bases not matched to a gene. CDR3 length equals 14 residues.

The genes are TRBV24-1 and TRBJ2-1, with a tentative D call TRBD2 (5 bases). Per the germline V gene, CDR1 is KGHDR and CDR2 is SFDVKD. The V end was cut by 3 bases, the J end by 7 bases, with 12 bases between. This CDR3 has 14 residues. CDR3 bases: TGTGCCACCAGTGATCCTCGCCCGGGGAATGAGCAGTTCTTC. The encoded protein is CATSDPRPGNEQFF.

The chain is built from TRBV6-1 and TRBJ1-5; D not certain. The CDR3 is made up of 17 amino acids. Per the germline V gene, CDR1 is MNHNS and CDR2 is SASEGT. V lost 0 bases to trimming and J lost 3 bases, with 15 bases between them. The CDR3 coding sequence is TGTGCCAGCAGTGAAGCGCTCGGGTTCACCACCAATCAGCCCCAGCATTTT. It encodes CASSEALGFTTNQPQHF.

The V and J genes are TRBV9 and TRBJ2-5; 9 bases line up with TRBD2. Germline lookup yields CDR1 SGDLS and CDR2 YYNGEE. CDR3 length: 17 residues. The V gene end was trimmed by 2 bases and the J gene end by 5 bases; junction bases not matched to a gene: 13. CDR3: CASSVGAAGGPWETQYF. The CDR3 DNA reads TGTGCCAGCAGCGTCGGTGCGGCGGGAGGGCCTTGGGAGACCCAGTACTTC.

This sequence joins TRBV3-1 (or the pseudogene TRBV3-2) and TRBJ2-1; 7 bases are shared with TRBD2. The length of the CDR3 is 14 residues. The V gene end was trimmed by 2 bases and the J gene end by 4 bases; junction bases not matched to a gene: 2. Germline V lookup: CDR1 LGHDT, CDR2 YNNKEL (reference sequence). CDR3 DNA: TGTGCCAGCAGCCAACGGCGGGAGTACAATGAGCAGTTCTTC. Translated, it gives CASSQRREYNEQFF.

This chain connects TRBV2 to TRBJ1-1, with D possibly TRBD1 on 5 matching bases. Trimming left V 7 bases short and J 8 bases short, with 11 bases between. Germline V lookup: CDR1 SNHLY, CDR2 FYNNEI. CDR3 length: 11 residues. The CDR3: CASTGGTEAFF. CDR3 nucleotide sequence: TGTGCCAGCACCGGGGGTACGGAAGCTTTCTTT.

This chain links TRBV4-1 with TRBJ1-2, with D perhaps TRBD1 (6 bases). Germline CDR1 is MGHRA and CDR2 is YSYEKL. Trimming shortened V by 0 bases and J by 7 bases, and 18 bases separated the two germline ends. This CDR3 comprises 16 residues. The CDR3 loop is CASSQDPGVGFFGYTF. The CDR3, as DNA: TGCGCCAGCAGCCAAGACCCAGGGGTAGGCTTTTTTGGCTACACCTTC.

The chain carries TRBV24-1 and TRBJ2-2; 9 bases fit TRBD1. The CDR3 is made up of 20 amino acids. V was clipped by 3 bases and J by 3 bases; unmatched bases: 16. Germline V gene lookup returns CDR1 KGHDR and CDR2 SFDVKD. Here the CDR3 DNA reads TGTGCCACCAGTGATGCCACCGGGACAGGGTTCTTTCAGGACACCGGGGAGCTGTTTTTT. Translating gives CATSDATGTGFFQDTGELFF.

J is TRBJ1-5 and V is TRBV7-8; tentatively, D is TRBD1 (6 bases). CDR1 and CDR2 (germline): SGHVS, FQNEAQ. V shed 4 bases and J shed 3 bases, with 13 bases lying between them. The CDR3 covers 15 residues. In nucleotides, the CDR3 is TGTGCCAGCAGCTCCGCAGGGGCCCCCAATCAGCCCCAGCATTTT. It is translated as CASSSAGAPNQPQHF.

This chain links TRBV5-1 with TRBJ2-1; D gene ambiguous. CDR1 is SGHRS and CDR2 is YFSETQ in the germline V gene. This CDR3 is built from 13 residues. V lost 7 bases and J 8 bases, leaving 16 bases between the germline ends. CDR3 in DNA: TGCGCCAGCCGAAAGAAGCTGGGCCATGAGCAGTTCTTC. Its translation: CASRKKLGHEQFF.

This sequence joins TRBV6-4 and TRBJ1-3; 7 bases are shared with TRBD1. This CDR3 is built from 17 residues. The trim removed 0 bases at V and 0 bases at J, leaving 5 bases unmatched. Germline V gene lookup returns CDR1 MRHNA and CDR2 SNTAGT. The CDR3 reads CASSDSNPGGSGNTIYF. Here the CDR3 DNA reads TGTGCCAGCAGTGACTCGAATCCAGGGGGCTCTGGAAACACCATATATTTT.

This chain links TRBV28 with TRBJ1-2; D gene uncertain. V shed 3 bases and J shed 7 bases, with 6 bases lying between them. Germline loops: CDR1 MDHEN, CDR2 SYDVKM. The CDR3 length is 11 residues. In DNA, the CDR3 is TGTGCCAGCAGTTTGCTCGGTGGCTACACCTTC. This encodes CASSLLGGYTF.

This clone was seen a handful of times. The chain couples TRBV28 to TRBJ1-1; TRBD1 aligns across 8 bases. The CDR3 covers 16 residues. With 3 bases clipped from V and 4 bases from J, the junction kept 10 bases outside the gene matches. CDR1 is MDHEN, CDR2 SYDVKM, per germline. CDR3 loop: CASSFAAGGMFTEAFF. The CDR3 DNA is TGTGCCAGCAGTTTCGCAGCAGGGGGCATGTTCACTGAAGCTTTCTTT.

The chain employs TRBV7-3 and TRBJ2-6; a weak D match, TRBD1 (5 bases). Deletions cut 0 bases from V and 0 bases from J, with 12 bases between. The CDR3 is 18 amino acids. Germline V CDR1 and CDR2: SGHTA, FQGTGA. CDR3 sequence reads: CASSLTGQEFSGANVLTF. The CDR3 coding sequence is TGTGCCAGCAGCTTAACGGGGCAGGAATTCTCTGGGGCCAACGTCCTGACTTTC.